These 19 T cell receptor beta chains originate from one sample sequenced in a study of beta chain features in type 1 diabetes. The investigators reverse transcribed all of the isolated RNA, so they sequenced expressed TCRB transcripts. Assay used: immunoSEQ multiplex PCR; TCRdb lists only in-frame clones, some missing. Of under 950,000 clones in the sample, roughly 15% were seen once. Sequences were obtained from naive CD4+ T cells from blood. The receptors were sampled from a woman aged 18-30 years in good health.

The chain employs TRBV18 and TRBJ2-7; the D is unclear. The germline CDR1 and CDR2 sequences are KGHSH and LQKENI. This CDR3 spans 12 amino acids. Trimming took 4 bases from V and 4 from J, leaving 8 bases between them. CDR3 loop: CASSQEKYEQYF. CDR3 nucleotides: TGTGCCAGCTCACAGGAGAAATACGAGCAGTACTTC.

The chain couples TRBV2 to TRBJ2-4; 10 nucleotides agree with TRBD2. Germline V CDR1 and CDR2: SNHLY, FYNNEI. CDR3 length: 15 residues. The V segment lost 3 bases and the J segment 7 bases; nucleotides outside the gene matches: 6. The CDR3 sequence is CASSEWGSGRNIQYF. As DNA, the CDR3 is TGTGCCAGCAGTGAGTGGGGTAGCGGGAGGAACATTCAGTACTTC. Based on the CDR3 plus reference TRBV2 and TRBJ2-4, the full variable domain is EPEVTQTPSHQVTQMGQEVILRCVPISNHLYFYWYRQILGQKVEFLVSFYNNEISEKSEIFDDQFSVERPDGSNFTLKIRSTKLEDSAMYFCASSEWGSGRNIQYFGAGTRLSVL.

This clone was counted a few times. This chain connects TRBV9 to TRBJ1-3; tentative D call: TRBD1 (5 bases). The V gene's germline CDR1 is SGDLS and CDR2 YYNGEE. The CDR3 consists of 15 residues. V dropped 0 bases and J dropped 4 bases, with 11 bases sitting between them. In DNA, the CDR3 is TGTGCCAGCAGCGTAGAAGCAGGGCAAGGAAACACCATATATTTT. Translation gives CASSVEAGQGNTIYF.

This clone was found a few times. This chain's CDR3 is CASSYSREGVGNTIYF. The CDR3 DNA follows: TGTGCCAGCAGTTACTCGAGAGAAGGGGTTGGAAACACCATATATTTT. The chain links TRBV6-5 to TRBJ1-3, with D possibly matching TRBD1 (5 bases). V lost 0 bases and J lost 3, with 12 bases in between. The CDR3 loop spans 16 amino acids. The germline V gene has CDR1 MNHEY and CDR2 SVGAGI.

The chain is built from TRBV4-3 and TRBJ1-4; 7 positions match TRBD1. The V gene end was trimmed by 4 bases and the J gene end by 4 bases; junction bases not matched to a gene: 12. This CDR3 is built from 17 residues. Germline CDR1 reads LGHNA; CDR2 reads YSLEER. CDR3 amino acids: CASSRDRVAGGNEKLFF. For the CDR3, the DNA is TGCGCCAGCAGCCGAGACAGGGTCGCGGGGGGTAATGAAAAACTGTTTTTT.

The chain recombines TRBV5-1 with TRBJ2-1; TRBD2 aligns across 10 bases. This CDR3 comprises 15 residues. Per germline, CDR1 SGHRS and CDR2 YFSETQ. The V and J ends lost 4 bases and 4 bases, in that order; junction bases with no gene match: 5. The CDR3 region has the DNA TGCGCCAGCAGCCGGGGACTAGCGTATTACAATGAGCAGTTCTTC. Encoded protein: CASSRGLAYYNEQFF. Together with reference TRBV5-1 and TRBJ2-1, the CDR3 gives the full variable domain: KAGVTQTPRYLIKTRGQQVTLSCSPISGHRSVSWYQQTPGQGLQFLFEYFSETQRNKGNFPGRFSGRQFSNSRSEMNVSTLELGDSALYLCASSRGLAYYNEQFFGPGTRLTVL.

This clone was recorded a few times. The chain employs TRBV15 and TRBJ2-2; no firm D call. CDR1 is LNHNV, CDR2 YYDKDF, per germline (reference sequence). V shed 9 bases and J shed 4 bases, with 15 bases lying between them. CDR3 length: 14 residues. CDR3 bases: TGTGCCACTAAGAAAGACCCCCTCACCGGGGAGCTGTTTTTT. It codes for CATKKDPLTGELFF.

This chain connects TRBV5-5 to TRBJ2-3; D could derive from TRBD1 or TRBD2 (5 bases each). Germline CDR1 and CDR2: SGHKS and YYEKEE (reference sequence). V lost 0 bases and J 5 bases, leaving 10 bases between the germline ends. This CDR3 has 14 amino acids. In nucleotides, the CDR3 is TGTGCCAGCAGCTTGGAGACGAGGGGAGATACGCAGTATTTT. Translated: CASSLETRGDTQYF.

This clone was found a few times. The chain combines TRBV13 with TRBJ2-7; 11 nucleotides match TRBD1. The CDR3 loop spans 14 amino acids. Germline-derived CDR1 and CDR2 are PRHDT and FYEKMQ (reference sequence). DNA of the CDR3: TGTGCGAGCGCCCGGGGGACAGGGGGATACGAGCAGTACTTC. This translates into CASARGTGGYEQYF.

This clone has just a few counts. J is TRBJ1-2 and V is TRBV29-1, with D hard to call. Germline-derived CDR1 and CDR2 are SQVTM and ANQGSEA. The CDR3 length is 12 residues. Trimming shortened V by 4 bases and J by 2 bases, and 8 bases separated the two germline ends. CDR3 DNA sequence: TGCAGCGTTGGATCTGGGAACTATGGCTACACCTTC. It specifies CSVGSGNYGYTF.

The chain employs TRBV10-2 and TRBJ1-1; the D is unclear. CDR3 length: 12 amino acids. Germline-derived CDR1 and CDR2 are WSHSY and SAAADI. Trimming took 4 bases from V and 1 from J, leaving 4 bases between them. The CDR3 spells CASSAENTEAFF. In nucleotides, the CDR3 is TGCGCCAGCAGTGCAGAGAACACTGAAGCTTTCTTT.

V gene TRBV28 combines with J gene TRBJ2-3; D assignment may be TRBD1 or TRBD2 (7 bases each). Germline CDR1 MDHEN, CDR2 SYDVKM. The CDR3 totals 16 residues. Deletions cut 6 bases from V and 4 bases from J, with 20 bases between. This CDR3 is CASRPKGGGSPDTQYF. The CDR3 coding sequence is TGTGCCAGCAGACCAAAGGGAGGGGGCTCCCCAGATACGCAGTATTTT.

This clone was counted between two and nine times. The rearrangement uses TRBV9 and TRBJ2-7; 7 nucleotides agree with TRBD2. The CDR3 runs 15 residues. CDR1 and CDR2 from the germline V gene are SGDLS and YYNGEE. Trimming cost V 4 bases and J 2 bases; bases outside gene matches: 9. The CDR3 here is CASSPRREGPYEQYF. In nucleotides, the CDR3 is TGTGCCAGCAGCCCGCGGAGGGAGGGCCCCTACGAGCAGTACTTC.

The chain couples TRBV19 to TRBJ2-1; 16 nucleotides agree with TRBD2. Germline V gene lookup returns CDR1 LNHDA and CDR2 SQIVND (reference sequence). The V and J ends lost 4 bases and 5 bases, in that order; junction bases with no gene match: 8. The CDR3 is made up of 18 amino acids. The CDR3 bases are TGTGCCAGTAGTACGGGACTAGCGGGAGGGCGGGGTAACAATGAGCAGTTCTTC. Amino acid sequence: CASSTGLAGGRGNNEQFF.

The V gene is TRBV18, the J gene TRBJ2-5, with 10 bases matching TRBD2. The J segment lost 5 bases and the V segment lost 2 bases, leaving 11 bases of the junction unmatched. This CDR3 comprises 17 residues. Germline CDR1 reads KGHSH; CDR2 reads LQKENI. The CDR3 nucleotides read TGTGCCAGCTCACCAAGAGGAGTAGCGGGAGGTTTGGAGACCCAGTACTTC. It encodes CASSPRGVAGGLETQYF. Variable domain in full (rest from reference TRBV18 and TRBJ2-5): NAGVMQNPRHLVRRRGQEARLRCSPMKGHSHVYWYRQLPEEGLKFMVYLQKENIIDESGMPKERFSAEFPKEGPSILRIQQVVRGDSAAYFCASSPRGVAGGLETQYFGPGTRLLVL.

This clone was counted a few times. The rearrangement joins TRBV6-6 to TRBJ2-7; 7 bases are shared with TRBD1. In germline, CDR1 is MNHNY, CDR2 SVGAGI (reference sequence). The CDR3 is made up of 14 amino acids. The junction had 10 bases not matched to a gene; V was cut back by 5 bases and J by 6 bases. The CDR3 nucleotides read TGTGCCAGCAGTAAGACAGGGTTTGTCCTCGAGCAGTACTTC. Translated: CASSKTGFVLEQYF.

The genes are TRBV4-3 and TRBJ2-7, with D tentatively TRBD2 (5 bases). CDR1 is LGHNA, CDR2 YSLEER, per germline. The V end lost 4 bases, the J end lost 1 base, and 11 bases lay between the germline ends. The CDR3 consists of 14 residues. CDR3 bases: TGCGCCAGCAGCCGAGACTCGGGATCCTACGAGCAGTACTTC. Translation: CASSRDSGSYEQYF.

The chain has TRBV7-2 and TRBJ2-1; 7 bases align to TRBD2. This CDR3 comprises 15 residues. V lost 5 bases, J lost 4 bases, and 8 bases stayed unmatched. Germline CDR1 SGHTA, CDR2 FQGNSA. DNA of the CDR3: TGTGCCAGCAGCCCCCAGCCTAGCGGATACAATGAGCAGTTCTTC. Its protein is CASSPQPSGYNEQFF.

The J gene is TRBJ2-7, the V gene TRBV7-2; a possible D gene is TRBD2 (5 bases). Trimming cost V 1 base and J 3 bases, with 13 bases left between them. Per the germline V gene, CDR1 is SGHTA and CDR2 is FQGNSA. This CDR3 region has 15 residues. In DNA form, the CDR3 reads TGTGCCAGCAGCTTAGGGGGAGCAAAGGTCTACGAGCAGTACTTC. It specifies CASSLGGAKVYEQYF.